Below, 27 T cell receptor beta chains from the same sample are listed, as sequenced in a study of read filtering for tumor transcriptome and immune sequencing. From about 400 ng of RNA, a library with molecular barcoded alpha/delta and beta/gamma adaptors was made. TCRdb redid the calling of the reads with MiXCR, one entry per CDR3 protein. The table records about 86,000 distinct CDR3 sequences, around 12% of them present only once. Sample: a population of CD138-negative cells sorted from bone marrow. The receptors shown here come from a donor over 35 with multiple myeloma.

The sample holds many counts of this clonotype. The V gene is TRBV3-1, the J gene TRBJ2-1, with no clear D. Germline V lookup: CDR1 LGHDT, CDR2 YNNKEL (reference sequence). Trimming took off 0 bases at V and 14 bases at J, with 14 bases between the two ends. The CDR3 consists of 13 residues. CDR3 in DNA: TGTGCCAGCAGCCAAGATCTTGGCAAAGTAGAGTTCTTC. It codes for CASSQDLGKVEFF.

Of note for this clonotype: A read error may explain this, as a much larger clone is one base away. This is likely a read error, given that the CDR3 carries no conserved phenylalanine or tryptophan at its end. The genes are TRBV27 and TRBJ2-7, with D hard to call. This CDR3 spans 15 amino acids. V was shortened by 5 bases and J by 3 bases, with 17 bases between the two germline ends. The germline CDR1 and CDR2 sequences are MNHEY and SMNVEV (reference sequence). DNA of the CDR3: TGTGCCAGCAGTCCTTCGACATCGTATCACTACGAGCAGTACCTC. Its protein is CASSPSTSYHYEQYL.

This clonotype was seen many times. Written as DNA, the CDR3 is TGCAGCGGGGGGGGGATGGCAGAGACCCAGTACTTC. As protein: CSGGGMAETQYF. The rearrangement joins TRBV29-1 to TRBJ2-5; 7 bases are a match to TRBD2. Germline lookup yields CDR1 SQVTM and CDR2 ANQGSEA. CDR3 length: 12 residues. The ends lost 7 bases at V and 4 bases at J; junction bases unmatched: 6.

In its sample, this clonotype was seen many times. The J gene is TRBJ2-7, the V gene TRBV11-2, with TRBD2 matching over 7 bases. Germline V gives CDR1 SGHAT, CDR2 FQNNGV. The CDR3 covers 13 residues. V was clipped by 2 bases and J by 6 bases; unmatched bases: 4. CDR3 loop: CASSLMGGGEQYF. The CDR3 DNA follows: TGTGCCAGCAGCTTAATGGGCGGGGGCGAGCAGTACTTC.

This clonotype has a count of ten or more. The chain combines TRBV5-1 with TRBJ2-1; no definite D call. The CDR3 totals 14 residues. Trimming left V 0 bases short and J 4 bases short, with 8 bases between. Germline V gene data show CDR1 as SGHRS and CDR2 as YFSETQ. CDR3 bases: TGCGCCAGCAGCTTGGTGGGCACTTACAATGAGCAGTTCTTC. Translation gives CASSLVGTYNEQFF.

This clonotype was counted many times. The chain recombines TRBV30 with TRBJ2-4, with D possibly being TRBD2 (6 bases). The CDR3 runs 13 residues. The germline CDR1 and CDR2 sequences are GTSNPN and SVGIG (reference sequence). Trimming removed 1 base from V and 7 bases from J, with 11 bases in between. CDR3 loop: CAWSGRERNIQYF. The CDR3 region has the DNA TGTGCCTGGAGTGGGAGGGAGCGGAACATTCAGTACTTC.

This clonotype was detected many times. The CDR3 sequence: CASSLNSGVHTEAFF. The CDR3, as DNA: TGTGCCAGCAGCCTCAACTCAGGGGTTCACACTGAAGCTTTCTTT. The chain joins TRBV7-3 to TRBJ1-1; D perhaps matches TRBD1 (6 bases). The length of the CDR3 is 15 residues. The germline gives CDR1 SGHTA, CDR2 FQGTGA. V was pared by 5 bases and J by 3 bases, with 16 bases between.

Points on this clonotype: A much larger clonotype is one base distant, so this may be a read error. The chain combines TRBV5-1 with TRBJ2-1, with D perhaps matching TRBD2 (5 bases). This CDR3 region has 12 residues. Germline values: CDR1 SGHRS, CDR2 YFSETQ. CDR3 sequence: CASSLDVGEQLF. CDR3 bases: TGCGCCAGCAGCTTGGACGTGGGAGAGCAGCTCTTC. The full variable domain, rest sourced from reference TRBV5-1 and TRBJ2-1, is KAGVTQTPRYLIKTRGQQVTLSCSPISGHRSVSWYQQTPGQGLQFLFEYFSETQRNKGNFPGRFSGRQFSNSRSEMNVSTLELGDSALYLCASSLDVGEQLFGPGTRLTVL.

About this clonotype itself: Lacking the conserved final phenylalanine or tryptophan, this CDR3 likely reflects a read error. The gene calls are TRBV6-6 and TRBJ2-7; tentative D call: TRBD2 (5 bases). CDR3 size: 13 residues. Per the germline V gene, CDR1 is MNHNY and CDR2 is SVGAGI (reference sequence). CDR3 DNA sequence: TGTGCCGGCAGTTACGGGGTCTTCTACGAGCAGTACCTC. Its translation is CAGSYGVFYEQYL.

At least ten counts were recorded for this clonotype. The rearrangement links TRBV4-1 to TRBJ2-3; TRBD1 matches at 9 bases. The CDR3 runs 16 residues. CDR1 MGHRA and CDR2 YSYEKL come from the germline V gene. The V gene end was trimmed by 2 bases and the J gene end by 2 bases; junction bases not matched to a gene: 5. The CDR3 coding sequence is TGCGCCAGCAGCCAACCGACAGGGGGGCTCACAGATACGCAGTATTTT. This translates into CASSQPTGGLTDTQYF.

In this sample, this clonotype turned up many times. A far larger clone lies a single base away; this is likely a read error. The rearrangement uses TRBV7-3 and TRBJ1-4; no reliable D call. This CDR3 contains 14 residues. The V gene's germline CDR1 is SGHTA and CDR2 FQGTGA. CDR3 residues: CASSRLAGADTRYF. For the CDR3, the DNA is TGTGCCAGCAGCCGACTAGCGGGAGCCGATACGCGGTATTTT.

This clonotype was picked up one time. The rearrangement joins TRBV7-2 to TRBJ2-7; 12 bases align to TRBD2. The V gene's germline CDR1 is SGHTA and CDR2 FQGNSA. The CDR3 contains 11 residues. As DNA, the CDR3 is TGTGCCAGCCGTGAAGTCGGACTAGCGGGAGTC. Translating it yields CASREVGLAGV.

This clonotype came up many times. The V and J genes are TRBV6-6 and TRBJ2-7, with 9 nucleotides matching TRBD1. V shed 6 bases and J 2 bases; nucleotides not matched to a gene: 8. Germline CDR1 MNHNY, CDR2 SVGAGI (reference sequence). The CDR3 is 15 residues long. The CDR3 DNA reads TGTGCCAGCAGGGGGACAGGGATCCTTCCCTACGAGCAGTACTTC. The encoded protein is CASRGTGILPYEQYF.

This clonotype was picked up one time. Just one base apart from a much larger clone, this may be a read error. V usage is TRBV28 and J usage is TRBJ2-5; D not certain. Germline-derived CDR1 and CDR2 are MDHEN and SYDVKM. The CDR3 runs 13 residues. CDR3 nucleotide sequence: TGTGCCTGCAGTTTACCCGAGGAAGAGACCCAGTACTTC. It is translated as CACSLPEEETQYF. Full variable domain (missing parts from reference TRBV28 and TRBJ2-5): DVKVTQSSRYLVKRTGEKVFLECVQDMDHENMFWYRQDPGLGLRLIYFSYDVKMKEKGDIPEGYSVSREKKERFSLILESASTNQTSMYLCACSLPEEETQYFGPGTRLLVL.

This clonotype showed up many times. Mismatch with germline at one junction end may stem from a read error. The genes are TRBV5-1 and TRBJ1-1, with 7 bases matching TRBD1. This CDR3 has 14 residues. From germline, CDR1 is SGHRS and CDR2 YFSETQ. Here the CDR3 reads CASSPGQENTEAFF. In DNA, the CDR3 is TGCGCCAGCAGCCCCGGACAGGAGAACACTGAAGCCTTCTTT.

This clonotype was detected only a few times. With a much larger clone just one base away, this may be a read error. The V call is TRBV19, the J call TRBJ1-5, with 7 bases that match TRBD1. V was clipped by 9 bases and J by 0 bases; unmatched bases: 14. Germline V gene data show CDR1 as LNHDA and CDR2 as SQIVND (reference sequence). This CDR3 contains 17 residues. The CDR3 sequence is CARTPRTGSDSNQPQHF. CDR3 DNA: TGTGCCAGGACCCCCCGGACAGGATCGGATAGCAATCAGCCCCAGCATTTT.

This clonotype turned up a few times. One end of the junction varies from germline; a read error may be responsible. V and J are TRBV20-1 and TRBJ2-1; 15 positions match TRBD2. This CDR3 comprises 18 residues. Germline CDR1 and CDR2: DFQATT and SNEGSKA (reference sequence). The CDR3 nucleotides read TGCGGTGCGCAGGCGCCGGGACTAGCGGGAGGTTGGAACAATGTGCAGTTCTTC. It codes for CGAQAPGLAGGWNNVQFF.

This clonotype showed up many times. The chain employs TRBV29-1 and TRBJ2-3; TRBD2 aligns across 10 bases. The germline gives CDR1 SQVTM, CDR2 ANQGSEA. CDR3 length equals 12 residues. J gave up 4 bases and V 7 bases, and 2 bases lay outside the gene matches. The CDR3 sequence is CSAAGGADTQYF. The CDR3 DNA reads TGCAGCGCAGCGGGAGGGGCAGATACGCAGTATTTT.

This clonotype has more than one count but fewer than ten. One junction end does not reproduce the germline sequence, and a read error may be involved. The chain combines TRBV5-1 with TRBJ1-1; TRBD1 agrees at 11 bases. CDR1 and CDR2 (germline): SGHRS, YFSETQ. The CDR3 is made up of 15 amino acids. The CDR3 loop is CGSRTGGRMNTEAFF. The CDR3 nucleotides are TGCGGCAGCAGGACAGGGGGCAGAATGAACACTGAAGCTTTCTTT. Together with reference TRBV5-1 and TRBJ1-1, the CDR3 gives the full variable domain: KAGVTQTPRYLIKTRGQQVTLSCSPISGHRSVSWYQQTPGQGLQFLFEYFSETQRNKGNFPGRFSGRQFSNSRSEMNVSTLELGDSALYLCGSRTGGRMNTEAFFGQGTRLTVV.

To note about this clonotype: Since no conserved phenylalanine or tryptophan closes the CDR3, a read error is the likely cause. Because the CDR3's place on the DNA is in doubt, the DNA is left out and the CDR3 is given as listed by TCRdb. This chain connects TRBV20-1 to TRBJ2-1. The CDR3 region is 15 residues in length, termini included. The V gene's germline CDR1 is DFQATT and CDR2 SNEGSKA (reference sequence). The CDR3 reads CSARDSTKGHNEQVY.

The table lists this clonotype with many counts. V gene TRBV25-1 combines with J gene TRBJ2-7; D is uncertain. CDR3 length equals 11 residues. Trimming removed 5 bases from V and 6 bases from J, with 8 bases in between. Germline lookup yields CDR1 MGHDK and CDR2 SYGVNS. The CDR3 DNA reads as TGTGCCAGCAGTCAGAAGGTCGAGCAGTACTTC. It yields the protein CASSQKVEQYF.

This clonotype came up a few times. One end of the junction does not line up with germline, which may come from a read error. The chain couples TRBV7-9 to TRBJ1-2, with D possibly TRBD1 on 6 matching bases. The CDR3 runs to 15 residues. From germline, CDR1 is SEHNR and CDR2 FQNEAQ (reference sequence). In nucleotides, the CDR3 is TGTGCCAGCAGCTTCCCGAACCGGGACAACTCTGGCTACACCTTC. Protein product: CASSFPNRDNSGYTF.

This clonotype has at least ten counts. The chain couples TRBV20-1 to TRBJ2-5; 11 nucleotides align to TRBD2. J was trimmed by 4 bases and V by 2 bases; bases with no gene match: 12. Germline V gene lookup returns CDR1 DFQATT and CDR2 SNEGSKA (reference sequence). This CDR3 has 17 amino acids. The CDR3 loop is CSARNPLAGAIGETQYF. CDR3 bases: TGCAGTGCTAGAAACCCACTAGCGGGAGCCATAGGAGAGACCCAGTACTTC.

This clonotype was picked up many times. The rearrangement links TRBV30 to TRBJ2-7, with 10 bases identical to TRBD1. Germline V lookup: CDR1 GTSNPN, CDR2 SVGIG (reference sequence). V trimming: 5 bases; J trimming: 3 bases; junction bases outside the gene matches: 7. There are 14 residues in the CDR3. CDR3 sequence reads: CAWATGTGDYEQYF. As DNA, the CDR3 is TGTGCCTGGGCTACCGGGACAGGGGACTACGAGCAGTACTTC.

This clonotype was detected ten times or more. The gene calls are TRBV20-1 and TRBJ2-1, with 7 bases fitting TRBD2. The V segment lost 0 bases and the J segment 5 bases; nucleotides outside the gene matches: 16. The V gene's germline CDR1 is DFQATT and CDR2 SNEGSKA (reference sequence). The CDR3 has 18 residues. This CDR3 is CSARDSPRPTSAHNEQFF. The DNA of the CDR3 is TGCAGTGCTAGAGATTCCCCCCGCCCCACTAGCGCGCACAATGAGCAGTTCTTC.

This clonotype was recorded once. The gene calls are TRBV20-1 and TRBJ2-1; 16 bases match TRBD2. The CDR3 spans 17 residues. V gave up 2 bases and J gave up 8 bases; unmatched junction bases: 9. Germline CDR1 and CDR2: DFQATT and SNEGSKA (reference sequence). The CDR3 protein is CSARPSGTSGRVDEQFF. DNA of the CDR3: TGCAGTGCTAGACCCTCCGGGACTAGCGGGAGGGTCGATGAGCAGTTCTTC.

In regard to this clonotype: It may be a read error: a sequence one base away is much more abundant. This chain connects TRBV12-3 or TRBV12-4 to TRBJ1-1, with 10 positions matching TRBD1. CDR3 size: 14 residues. Losses at the gene ends were 11 bases for V and 5 bases for J; bases not matched to a gene: 11. The CDR3 region is CAGTLRTGGTEAFF. The DNA of the CDR3 is TGTGCCGGCACCCTACGGACAGGGGGGACTGAAGCTTTCTTT.